The clone carrying this TCR beta chain was recorded many times. What it recognizes is unknown. This library used approximately 0.4 ug RNA and molecular barcoded adaptors spanning alpha/delta and beta/gamma chains. TCRdb reanalysed the reads using MiXCR and keeps one entry per CDR3 protein. The sample includes over 80,000 distinct CDR3 sequences, 12% of them seen just once. This sample is drawn from a study of read filtering for tumor transcriptome and immune sequencing. Study-level findings and limits: Roughly 80% of IR-seq clonotypes had one read, totaling approximately 4% of reads; RNA-seq: around 70% and 40%.

Sampling of bone marrow took place during active disease in every patient. Specimen: a population of CD138-negative cells sorted from bone marrow. The source is a donor aged 40 or over with multiple myeloma.

DNA for the CDR3: TGTGCCAGCACCCTAGGGAGGATCCCAGATTTGAACACTGAAGCTTTCTTT. Amino acids: CASTLGRIPDLNTEAFF. The rearrangement links TRBV7-9 to TRBJ1-1, with D hard to call. The germline CDR1 and CDR2 sequences are SEHNR and FQNEAQ (reference sequence). The CDR3 spans 17 residues. Deletions cut 7 bases from V and 0 bases from J, with 21 bases between.